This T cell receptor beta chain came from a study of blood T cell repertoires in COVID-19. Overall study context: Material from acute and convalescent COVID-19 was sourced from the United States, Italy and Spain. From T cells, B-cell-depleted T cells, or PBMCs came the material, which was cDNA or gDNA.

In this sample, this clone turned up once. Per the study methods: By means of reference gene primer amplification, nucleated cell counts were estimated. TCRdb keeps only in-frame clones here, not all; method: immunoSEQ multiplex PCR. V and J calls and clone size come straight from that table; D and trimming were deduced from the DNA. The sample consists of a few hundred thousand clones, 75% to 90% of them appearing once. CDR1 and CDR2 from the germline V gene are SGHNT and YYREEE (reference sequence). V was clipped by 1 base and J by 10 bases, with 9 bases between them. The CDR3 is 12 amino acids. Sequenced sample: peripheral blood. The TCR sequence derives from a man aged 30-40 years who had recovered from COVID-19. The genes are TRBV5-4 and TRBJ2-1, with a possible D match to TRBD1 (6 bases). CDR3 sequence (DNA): TGTGCCAGCAGCTTGTTCGGGACAGAGCAGTTCTTC. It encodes CASSLFGTEQFF.